One sample yielded the 25 T cell receptor beta chains listed below, sequenced in a study of blood T cell repertoires in COVID-19. Assay: immunoSEQ multiplex PCR; the TCRdb copy retains only in-frame clones and omits some. The sample holds about 90,000 clones; around three quarters are singletons and the top ten take around 7%. The sequenced material came from peripheral blood. The receptors were gathered from a man in his sixties or seventies with acute or convalescent COVID-19.

The chain links TRBV21-1 to TRBJ1-5; TRBD1 was called by the table and not checked on the DNA. TRBV21-1 is a listed pseudogene. The CDR3 extends over 15 amino acids. CDR3 DNA sequence: TGTGCCAGCACCTACGGACAGATTAGCAATCAGCCCCAGCATTTT. The encoded protein is CASTYGQISNQPQHF.

The chain recombines TRBV6-6 with TRBJ1-1, with TRBD1 matching over 7 bases. V lost 5 bases and J lost 4; bases outside the gene matches: 7. Per the germline V gene, CDR1 is MNHNY and CDR2 is SVGAGI (reference sequence). This CDR3 is built from 14 residues. The CDR3 region is CASSVGGAGTEAFF. In DNA form, the CDR3 reads TGTGCCAGCAGTGTAGGGGGCGCCGGCACTGAAGCTTTCTTT.

The genes are TRBV7-9 and TRBJ1-1; 7 nucleotides line up with TRBD1. Germline CDR1 and CDR2: SEHNR and FQNEAQ (reference sequence). J lost 2 bases, V lost 5 bases, and 8 bases had no gene match. The CDR3 is made up of 15 amino acids. The CDR3 nucleotides read TGTGCCAGCAGCCCACGGGGACAGTCTAACACTGAAGCTTTCTTT. Amino acids: CASSPRGQSNTEAFF.

This chain's CDR3 is CASSSGTGGLGEKLFF. For the CDR3, the DNA is TGTGCCAGCAGCTCGGGGACAGGGGGCCTTGGAGAAAAACTGTTTTTT. This chain joins TRBV5-4 and TRBJ1-4; 12 bases line up with TRBD1. With 3 bases clipped from V and 8 bases from J, the junction kept 8 bases outside the gene matches. The CDR3 totals 16 residues. Germline V CDR1 and CDR2: SGHNT, YYREEE (reference sequence).

The chain has TRBV2 and TRBJ1-6; 7 positions match TRBD1. Trimming at V came to 6 bases and at J to 7 bases, leaving 6 bases not matched to a gene. The CDR3 is made up of 14 amino acids. Germline assignment: CDR1 SNHLY and CDR2 FYNNEI. CDR3 sequence (DNA): TGTGCCAGCAGATCCGGGACAGACAATTCACCCCTCCACTTT. Protein sequence: CASRSGTDNSPLHF.

V and J are TRBV7-3 and TRBJ2-2; 7 bases agree with TRBD1. After removal of 2 bases from V and 5 bases from J, the junction contained 8 bases not matched to a gene. The CDR3 contains 16 residues. Per germline, CDR1 SGHTA and CDR2 FQGTGA. CDR3 DNA sequence: TGTGCCAGCAGCTTATCACATTTACAGGGGACCGGGGAGCTGTTTTTT. Protein sequence: CASSLSHLQGTGELFF.

Note on this clone: The germline gene is not matched at one end of the junction; a read error may be the cause. The chain has TRBV5-8 and TRBJ1-5; D unresolved. Germline-derived CDR1 and CDR2 are SGHTS and YDEGEE. The CDR3 covers 16 residues. Here the CDR3 DNA reads TGTGCCAGCAGCCGCAACCCAGGTGCTCTTAATCAGCTCCAGCATTTT. Translated, it gives CASSRNPGALNQLQHF.

V usage is TRBV7-6 and J usage is TRBJ2-3; 7 nucleotides align to TRBD2. CDR3 size: 16 residues. Germline V CDR1 and CDR2: SGHVS, FNYEAQ. With V trimmed by 1 base and J by 8 bases, 12 bases remained unmatched. The CDR3 here is CASSLGGGPALATQYF. The CDR3 nucleotides read TGTGCCAGCAGCTTAGGGGGAGGGCCTGCTCTGGCTACGCAGTATTTT.

This chain connects TRBV7-2 to TRBJ2-3; D gene ambiguous. V was cut by 3 bases and J by 1 base, with 5 bases left in between. Germline V lookup: CDR1 SGHTA, CDR2 FQGNSA. CDR3 length: 13 residues. The CDR3 here is CASSFRGTDTQYF. The CDR3 coding sequence is TGTGCCAGCAGCTTCCGGGGCACAGATACGCAGTATTTT.

This rearrangement joins TRBV5-1 to TRBJ2-1, with D possibly matching TRBD1 (6 bases). V was clipped by 4 bases and J by 2 bases, with 13 bases between them. Germline assignment: CDR1 SGHRS and CDR2 YFSETQ. This CDR3 is built from 15 residues. CDR3 region: CASSPQGPTYNEQFF. CDR3 sequence (DNA): TGCGCCAGCAGCCCACAGGGTCCGACCTACAATGAGCAGTTCTTC.

The rearrangement joins TRBV5-8 to TRBJ2-7; TRBD2 is a possible D gene (5 bases). CDR3 length: 13 amino acids. Germline CDR1 SGHTS, CDR2 YDEGEE. The V gene lost 0 bases and the J gene lost 9 bases, with 13 bases spanning the gap. The CDR3 DNA sequence: TGTGCCAGCAGCTTGGATCCGGGGTCGGTGCAGTACGTC. It specifies CASSLDPGSVQYV.

This chain uses TRBV6-2 or TRBV6-3 with TRBJ2-1; 8 bases match TRBD2. Germline CDR1 MNHEY, CDR2 SVGEGT. With V trimmed by 1 base and J by 2 bases, 4 bases remained unmatched. CDR3 length: 16 amino acids. The CDR3 is CASSYLGGGTYNEQFF. The CDR3 nucleotides read TGTGCCAGCAGTTACTTGGGCGGGGGGACCTACAATGAGCAGTTCTTC.

The V call is TRBV28, the J call TRBJ1-2; TRBD1 agrees at 8 bases. CDR1 is MDHEN and CDR2 is SYDVKM in the germline V gene. V lost 7 bases and J lost 3; bases outside the gene matches: 7. CDR3 length equals 14 residues. CDR3: CASTPGQDYYGYTF. The CDR3 nucleotides are TGTGCCAGCACACCGGGACAGGATTACTATGGCTACACCTTC.

The chain links TRBV5-1 to TRBJ1-6; TRBD1 is a possible D gene (6 bases). In germline, CDR1 is SGHRS, CDR2 YFSETQ. The CDR3 consists of 16 residues. The ends were cut back, 0 bases at V and 7 bases at J, with 14 bases in the middle. The CDR3 reads CASSLDQGPLNSPLHF. In DNA form, the CDR3 reads TGCGCCAGCAGCTTGGACCAGGGGCCTTTAAATTCACCCCTCCACTTT. The complete variable domain, with remaining parts taken from reference TRBV5-1 and TRBJ1-6, reads KAGVTQTPRYLIKTRGQQVTLSCSPISGHRSVSWYQQTPGQGLQFLFEYFSETQRNKGNFPGRFSGRQFSNSRSEMNVSTLELGDSALYLCASSLDQGPLNSPLHFGNGTRLTVT.

The chain employs TRBV5-1 and TRBJ1-4; 7 nucleotides match TRBD1. V was clipped by 4 bases and J by 6 bases; unmatched bases: 12. Germline-derived CDR1 and CDR2 are SGHRS and YFSETQ. CDR3 length: 16 residues. The CDR3 DNA sequence: TGCGCCAGCAGCCCGACCGGGCACGGACAGGATGAAAAACTGTTTTTT. Encoded protein: CASSPTGHGQDEKLFF.

CDR3 sequence reads: CASSRPDRVEGYTF. CDR3 nucleotide sequence: TGTGCCAGTAGTCGCCCGGACAGGGTCGAAGGCTACACCTTC. The chain couples TRBV19 to TRBJ1-2; 8 nucleotides match TRBD1. Per the germline V gene, CDR1 is LNHDA and CDR2 is SQIVND (reference sequence). The CDR3 totals 14 residues. V lost 5 bases and J lost 8; bases outside the gene matches: 10.

This chain links TRBV10-2 with TRBJ2-3, with D maybe TRBD1 (5 bases). Trimming removed 3 bases from V and 7 bases from J, with 14 bases in between. The CDR3 totals 14 residues. CDR1 and CDR2 (germline): WSHSY, SAAADI. The CDR3 is CASSETDIVNTQYF. The CDR3 DNA reads as TGCGCCAGCAGTGAAACGGACATCGTAAATACGCAGTATTTT.

This clone showed up just a few times. The rearrangement links TRBV28 to TRBJ1-2; no firm D call. CDR3 length: 15 residues. Trimming shortened V by 6 bases and J by 5 bases, and 19 bases separated the two germline ends. Germline CDR1 and CDR2: MDHEN and SYDVKM. The CDR3 loop reads CASSSGGVSSYGYTF. DNA of the CDR3: TGTGCCAGCAGCTCCGGTGGTGTCTCCTCTTATGGCTACACCTTC.

V usage is TRBV5-4 and J usage is TRBJ1-2, with D maybe TRBD1 (5 bases). V was pared by 0 bases and J by 4 bases, with 7 bases between. CDR1 and CDR2 (germline): SGHNT, YYREEE (reference sequence). CDR3 length equals 13 residues. CDR3 sequence (DNA): TGTGCCAGCAGCTTGGACAGGCGCTATGGCTACACCTTC. It codes for CASSLDRRYGYTF.

The chain links TRBV19 to TRBJ1-2; no clear D gene. The CDR3 extends over 12 amino acids. From germline, CDR1 is LNHDA and CDR2 SQIVND (reference sequence). Deletions cut 5 bases from V and 5 bases from J, with 9 bases between. The CDR3 here is CASSRGEYGYTF. The CDR3 DNA reads as TGTGCCAGTAGTCGCGGGGAATATGGCTACACCTTC.

The chain employs TRBV7-8 and TRBJ2-1; 8 bases line up with TRBD2. V trimming: 0 bases; J trimming: 6 bases; junction bases outside the gene matches: 4. Looked up from germline, CDR1 is SGHVS and CDR2 is FQNEAQ. The CDR3 length is 15 residues. The CDR3 bases are TGTGCCAGCAGCTTAGCGGGACTAGGGGTCAATGAGCAGTTCTTC. Amino acids: CASSLAGLGVNEQFF.

This chain joins TRBV6-1 and TRBJ2-7; possibly TRBD2 for D (7 bases). With 2 bases removed from V and 7 bases from J, the gap between germline ends came to 15 bases. The CDR3 spans 14 residues. Per germline, CDR1 MNHNS and CDR2 SASEGT. The CDR3 DNA reads as TGTGCCAGCAGTGAACGGGGGGCCTGGGGGGAGCAGTACGTC. It is translated as CASSERGAWGEQYV.

The rearrangement joins TRBV29-1 to TRBJ1-4, with a possible D match to TRBD1 (6 bases). Per germline, CDR1 SQVTM and CDR2 ANQGSEA. V was cut by 6 bases and J by 7 bases, with 18 bases left in between. The CDR3 spans 14 residues. CDR3 protein: CSVPQGGVTEKLFF. The CDR3 region has the DNA TGCAGCGTCCCACAGGGAGGGGTTACTGAAAAACTGTTTTTT.

V is TRBV5-4 and J is TRBJ2-2, with 7 positions matching TRBD1. The V segment lost 2 bases and the J segment 3 bases; nucleotides outside the gene matches: 7. CDR1 is SGHNT and CDR2 is YYREEE in the germline V gene (reference sequence). The CDR3 spans 16 residues. The CDR3 nucleotides read TGTGCCAGCAGCTTAGGGGGCCGAAGGGACACCGGGGAGCTGTTTTTT. Protein: CASSLGGRRDTGELFF. Complete variable domain (other parts from reference TRBV5-4 and TRBJ2-2): ETGVTQSPTHLIKTRGQQVTLRCSSQSGHNTVSWYQQALGQGPQFIFQYYREEENGRGNFPPRFSGLQFPNYSSELNVNALELDDSALYLCASSLGGRRDTGELFFGEGSRLTVL.

This chain links TRBV20-1 with TRBJ1-2; weak D call: TRBD1 (5 bases). The CDR3 spans 17 residues. Germline V gene sequence: CDR1 DFQATT, CDR2 SNEGSKA (reference sequence). Trimming shortened V by 3 bases and J by 4 bases, and 24 bases separated the two germline ends. The CDR3 protein is CSASFPGPRGAVYGYTF. DNA of the CDR3: TGCAGTGCTAGTTTTCCGGGGCCCCGCGGGGCAGTCTATGGCTACACCTTC.